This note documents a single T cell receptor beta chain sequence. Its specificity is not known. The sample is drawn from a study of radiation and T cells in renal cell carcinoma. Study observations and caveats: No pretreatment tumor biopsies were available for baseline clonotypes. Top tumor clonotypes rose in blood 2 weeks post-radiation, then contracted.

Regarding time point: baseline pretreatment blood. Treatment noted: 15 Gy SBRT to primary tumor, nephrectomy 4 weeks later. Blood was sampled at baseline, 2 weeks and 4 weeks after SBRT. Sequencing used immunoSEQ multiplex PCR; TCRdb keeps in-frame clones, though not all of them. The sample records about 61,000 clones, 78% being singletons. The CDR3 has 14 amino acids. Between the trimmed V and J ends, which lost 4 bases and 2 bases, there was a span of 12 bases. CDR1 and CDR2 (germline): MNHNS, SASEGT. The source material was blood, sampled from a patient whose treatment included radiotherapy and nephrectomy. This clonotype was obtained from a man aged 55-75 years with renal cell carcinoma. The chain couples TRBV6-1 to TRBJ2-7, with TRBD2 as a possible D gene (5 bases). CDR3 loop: CASSVETGTYEQYF. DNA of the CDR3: TGTGCCAGCAGTGTAGAGACCGGGACCTACGAGCAGTACTTC.